Detailed here is one T cell receptor (beta chain). Its target is unknown. This entry comes from a study of cytotoxic CD8 clonotypes in ibrutinib-treated CLL. Study results and limitations: Clonality rose at ibrutinib response, held steady in sustained remission, and fell toward baseline at progression.

Using immunoSEQ multiplex PCR, the repertoire was profiled, and TCRdb retains in-frame clones only, with some absent. Here the sample spans more than 85,000 clones, more than 75% being singletons. Germline V gene lookup returns CDR1 SGHTA and CDR2 FQGTGA. Trimming pared 6 bases from V and 9 bases from J, leaving 12 bases between. The CDR3 is 12 residues long. The sequencing here drew on PBMCs, taken after 12 months of ibrutinib treatment. The TCR originated in a human donor with chronic lymphocytic leukemia. The V and J genes are TRBV7-3 and TRBJ2-1; D call uncertain. The CDR3 DNA reads TGTGCCAGCAGTTCGGGTATGGGTGAGCAGTTCTTC. Its translation is CASSSGMGEQFF.